This TCR beta chain was retrieved from a study of CD8 T cells in Susac syndrome. Study context: Within the sequenced Susac syndrome patient group, about six exhibited active disease and roughly 8 were in remission.

RNA amounts of roughly 0.5 to 1 ug underwent reverse transcription with random hexamers. Amplification of TCR beta CDR3 by immunoSEQ multiplex PCR spanned 54 Vbeta and 13 Jbeta. TCRdb re-called the immunoSEQ multiplex PCR reads with MiXCR, one entry per CDR3 protein. The table lists tens of thousands of distinct CDR3 sequences, 94% of them singletons. From germline, CDR1 is LNHDA and CDR2 SQIVND (reference sequence). CDR3 length equals 12 residues. V was pared by 6 bases and J by 5 bases, with 10 bases between. This sequence originates from a human donor with Susac syndrome. J is TRBJ1-2 and V is TRBV19; D is undetermined. Sequenced input: CD8+ T cells from PBMCs. The CDR3 sequence: CASSTTVYGYTF. DNA for the CDR3: TGTGCCAGTAGCACGACGGTTTATGGCTACACCTTC.